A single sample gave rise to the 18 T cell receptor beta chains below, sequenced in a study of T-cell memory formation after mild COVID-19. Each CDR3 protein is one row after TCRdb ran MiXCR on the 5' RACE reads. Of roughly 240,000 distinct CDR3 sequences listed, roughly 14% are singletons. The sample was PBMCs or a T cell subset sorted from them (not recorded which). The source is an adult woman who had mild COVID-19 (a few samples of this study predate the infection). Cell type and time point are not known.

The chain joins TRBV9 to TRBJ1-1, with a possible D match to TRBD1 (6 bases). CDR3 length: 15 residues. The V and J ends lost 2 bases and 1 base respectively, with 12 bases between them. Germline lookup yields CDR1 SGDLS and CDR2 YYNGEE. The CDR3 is CASSVRGGTNTEAFF. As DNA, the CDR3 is TGTGCCAGCAGCGTTAGGGGGGGGACGAACACTGAAGCTTTCTTT.

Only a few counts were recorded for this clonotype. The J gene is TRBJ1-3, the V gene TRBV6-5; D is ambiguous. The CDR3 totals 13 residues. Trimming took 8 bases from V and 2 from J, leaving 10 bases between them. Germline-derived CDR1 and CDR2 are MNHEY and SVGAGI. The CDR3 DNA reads TGTGCCAGCCGTCTGAGGGCTGGAAACACCATATATTTT. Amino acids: CASRLRAGNTIYF.

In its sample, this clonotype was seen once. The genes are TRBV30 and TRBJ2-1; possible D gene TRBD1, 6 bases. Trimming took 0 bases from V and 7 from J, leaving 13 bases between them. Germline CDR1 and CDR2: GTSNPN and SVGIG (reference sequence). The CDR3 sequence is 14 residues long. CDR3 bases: TGTGCCTGGAGTGTAGGGGGAGCCCGAAATGAGCAGTTCTTC. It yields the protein CAWSVGGARNEQFF.

DNA of the CDR3: TGTGCCAGCAGGATCGGTCCTAGCAATCAGCCCCAGCATTTT. Protein: CASRIGPSNQPQHF. The chain joins TRBV12-3 or TRBV12-4 to TRBJ1-5; D remains unclear. The CDR3 runs to 14 residues. The V end lost 6 bases, the J end lost 0 bases, and 9 bases lay between the germline ends.

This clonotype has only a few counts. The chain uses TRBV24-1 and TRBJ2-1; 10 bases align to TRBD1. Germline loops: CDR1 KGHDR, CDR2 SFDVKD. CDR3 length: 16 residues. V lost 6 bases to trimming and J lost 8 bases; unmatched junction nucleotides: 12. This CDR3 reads CATSPKPGQGWYEQFF. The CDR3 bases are TGTGCCACCAGTCCGAAACCGGGACAGGGGTGGTATGAGCAGTTCTTC.

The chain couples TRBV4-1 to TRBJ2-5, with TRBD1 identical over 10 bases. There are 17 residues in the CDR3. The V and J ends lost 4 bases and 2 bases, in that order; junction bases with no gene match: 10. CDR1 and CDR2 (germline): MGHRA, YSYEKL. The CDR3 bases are TGCGCCAGCAGCCCTGGGACAGGGGAAAGGGGGCAAGAGACCCAGTACTTC. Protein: CASSPGTGERGQETQYF.

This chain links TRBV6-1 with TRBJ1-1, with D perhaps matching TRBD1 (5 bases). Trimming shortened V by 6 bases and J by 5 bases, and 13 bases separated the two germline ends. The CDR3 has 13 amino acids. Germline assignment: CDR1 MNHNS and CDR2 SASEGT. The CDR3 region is CASRGVRETEAFF. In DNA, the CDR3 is TGTGCCAGCAGGGGGGTACGGGAGACTGAAGCTTTCTTT.

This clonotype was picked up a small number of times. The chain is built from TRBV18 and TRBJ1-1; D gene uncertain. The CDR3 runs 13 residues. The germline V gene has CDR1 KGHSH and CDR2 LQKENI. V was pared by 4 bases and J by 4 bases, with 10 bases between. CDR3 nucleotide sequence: TGTGCCAGCTCACTCGACATATCCACTGAAGCTTTCTTT. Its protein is CASSLDISTEAFF.

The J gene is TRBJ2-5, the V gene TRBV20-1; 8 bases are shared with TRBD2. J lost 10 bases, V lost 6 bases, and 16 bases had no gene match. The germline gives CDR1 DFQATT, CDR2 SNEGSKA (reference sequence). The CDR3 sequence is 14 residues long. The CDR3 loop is CSARAGVGGGSQYF. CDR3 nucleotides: TGCAGTGCGCGAGCGGGGGTCGGAGGAGGGAGCCAGTACTTC.

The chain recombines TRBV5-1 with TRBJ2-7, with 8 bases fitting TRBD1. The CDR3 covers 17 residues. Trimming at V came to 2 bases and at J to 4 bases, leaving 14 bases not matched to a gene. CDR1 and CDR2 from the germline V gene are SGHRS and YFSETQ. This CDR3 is CASSFEPEQGAGYEQYF. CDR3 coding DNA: TGCGCCAGCAGCTTCGAACCGGAGCAGGGGGCGGGTTACGAGCAGTACTTC.

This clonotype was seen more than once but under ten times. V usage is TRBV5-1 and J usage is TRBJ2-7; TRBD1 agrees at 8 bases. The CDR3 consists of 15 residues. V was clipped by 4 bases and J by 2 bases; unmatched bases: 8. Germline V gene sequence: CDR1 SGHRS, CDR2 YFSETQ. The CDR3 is CASSPGTGGTYEQYF. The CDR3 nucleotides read TGCGCCAGCAGCCCCGGGACAGGCGGAACCTACGAGCAGTACTTC.

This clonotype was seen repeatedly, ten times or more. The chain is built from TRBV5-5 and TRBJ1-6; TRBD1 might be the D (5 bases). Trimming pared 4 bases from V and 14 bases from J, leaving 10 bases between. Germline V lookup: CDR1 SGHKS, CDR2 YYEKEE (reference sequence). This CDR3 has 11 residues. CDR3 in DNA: TGTGCCAGCAGCCCAGGGATCGCCCTCCACTTT. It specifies CASSPGIALHF. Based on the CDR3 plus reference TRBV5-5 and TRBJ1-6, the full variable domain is DAGVTQSPTHLIKTRGQQVTLRCSPISGHKSVSWYQQVLGQGPQFIFQYYEKEERGRGNFPDRFSARQFPNYSSELNVNALLLGDSALYLCASSPGIALHFGNGTRLTVT.

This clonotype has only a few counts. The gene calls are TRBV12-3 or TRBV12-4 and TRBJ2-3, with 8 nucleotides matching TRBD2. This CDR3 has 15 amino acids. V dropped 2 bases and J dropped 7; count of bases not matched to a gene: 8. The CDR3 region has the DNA TGTGCCAGCAGTTTATCCCCGGGGGGGCCTAATACGCAGTATTTT. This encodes CASSLSPGGPNTQYF.

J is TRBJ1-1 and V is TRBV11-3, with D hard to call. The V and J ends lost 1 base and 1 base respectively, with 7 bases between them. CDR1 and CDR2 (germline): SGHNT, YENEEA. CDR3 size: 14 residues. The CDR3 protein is CASSLGNRNTEAFF. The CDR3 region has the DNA TGTGCCAGCAGCTTAGGTAACAGGAACACTGAAGCTTTCTTT. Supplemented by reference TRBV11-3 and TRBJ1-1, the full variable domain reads EAGVVQSPRYKIIEKKQPVAFWCNPISGHNTLYWYLQNLGQGPELLIRYENEEAVDDSQLPKDRFSAERLKGVDSTLKIQPAELGDSAVYLCASSLGNRNTEAFFGQGTRLTVV.

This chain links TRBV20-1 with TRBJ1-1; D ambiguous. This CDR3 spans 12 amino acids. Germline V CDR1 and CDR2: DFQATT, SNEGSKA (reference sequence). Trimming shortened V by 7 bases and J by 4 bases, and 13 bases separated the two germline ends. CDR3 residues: CSVRSPGTEAFF. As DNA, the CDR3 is TGCAGTGTTCGATCCCCGGGCACTGAAGCTTTCTTT.

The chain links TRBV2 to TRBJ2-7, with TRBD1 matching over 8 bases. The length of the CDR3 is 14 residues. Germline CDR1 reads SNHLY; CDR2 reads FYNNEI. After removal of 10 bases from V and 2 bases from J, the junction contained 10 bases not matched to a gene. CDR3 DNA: TGTGCCACCACACAGAGGACAGGGACCTACGAGCAGTACTTC. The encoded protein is CATTQRTGTYEQYF.

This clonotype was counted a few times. As DNA, the CDR3 is TGTGCCAGCAGTTACTCGACAGCCCGAAGGACCGGGGAGCTGTTTTTT. Its translation is CASSYSTARRTGELFF. This chain joins TRBV6-5 and TRBJ2-2; tentatively, D is TRBD1 (5 bases). The CDR3 is 16 residues long. The germline V gene encodes CDR1 MNHEY and CDR2 SVGAGI. V was trimmed by 0 bases and J by 5 bases, leaving 13 bases between them.

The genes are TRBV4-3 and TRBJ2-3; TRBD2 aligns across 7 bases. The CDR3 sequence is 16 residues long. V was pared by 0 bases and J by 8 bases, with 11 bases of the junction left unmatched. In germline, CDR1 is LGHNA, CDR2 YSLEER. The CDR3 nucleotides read TGCGCCAGCAGCCAAGATCATGGCGGGAGTATAAGTACGCAGTATTTT. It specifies CASSQDHGGSISTQYF.